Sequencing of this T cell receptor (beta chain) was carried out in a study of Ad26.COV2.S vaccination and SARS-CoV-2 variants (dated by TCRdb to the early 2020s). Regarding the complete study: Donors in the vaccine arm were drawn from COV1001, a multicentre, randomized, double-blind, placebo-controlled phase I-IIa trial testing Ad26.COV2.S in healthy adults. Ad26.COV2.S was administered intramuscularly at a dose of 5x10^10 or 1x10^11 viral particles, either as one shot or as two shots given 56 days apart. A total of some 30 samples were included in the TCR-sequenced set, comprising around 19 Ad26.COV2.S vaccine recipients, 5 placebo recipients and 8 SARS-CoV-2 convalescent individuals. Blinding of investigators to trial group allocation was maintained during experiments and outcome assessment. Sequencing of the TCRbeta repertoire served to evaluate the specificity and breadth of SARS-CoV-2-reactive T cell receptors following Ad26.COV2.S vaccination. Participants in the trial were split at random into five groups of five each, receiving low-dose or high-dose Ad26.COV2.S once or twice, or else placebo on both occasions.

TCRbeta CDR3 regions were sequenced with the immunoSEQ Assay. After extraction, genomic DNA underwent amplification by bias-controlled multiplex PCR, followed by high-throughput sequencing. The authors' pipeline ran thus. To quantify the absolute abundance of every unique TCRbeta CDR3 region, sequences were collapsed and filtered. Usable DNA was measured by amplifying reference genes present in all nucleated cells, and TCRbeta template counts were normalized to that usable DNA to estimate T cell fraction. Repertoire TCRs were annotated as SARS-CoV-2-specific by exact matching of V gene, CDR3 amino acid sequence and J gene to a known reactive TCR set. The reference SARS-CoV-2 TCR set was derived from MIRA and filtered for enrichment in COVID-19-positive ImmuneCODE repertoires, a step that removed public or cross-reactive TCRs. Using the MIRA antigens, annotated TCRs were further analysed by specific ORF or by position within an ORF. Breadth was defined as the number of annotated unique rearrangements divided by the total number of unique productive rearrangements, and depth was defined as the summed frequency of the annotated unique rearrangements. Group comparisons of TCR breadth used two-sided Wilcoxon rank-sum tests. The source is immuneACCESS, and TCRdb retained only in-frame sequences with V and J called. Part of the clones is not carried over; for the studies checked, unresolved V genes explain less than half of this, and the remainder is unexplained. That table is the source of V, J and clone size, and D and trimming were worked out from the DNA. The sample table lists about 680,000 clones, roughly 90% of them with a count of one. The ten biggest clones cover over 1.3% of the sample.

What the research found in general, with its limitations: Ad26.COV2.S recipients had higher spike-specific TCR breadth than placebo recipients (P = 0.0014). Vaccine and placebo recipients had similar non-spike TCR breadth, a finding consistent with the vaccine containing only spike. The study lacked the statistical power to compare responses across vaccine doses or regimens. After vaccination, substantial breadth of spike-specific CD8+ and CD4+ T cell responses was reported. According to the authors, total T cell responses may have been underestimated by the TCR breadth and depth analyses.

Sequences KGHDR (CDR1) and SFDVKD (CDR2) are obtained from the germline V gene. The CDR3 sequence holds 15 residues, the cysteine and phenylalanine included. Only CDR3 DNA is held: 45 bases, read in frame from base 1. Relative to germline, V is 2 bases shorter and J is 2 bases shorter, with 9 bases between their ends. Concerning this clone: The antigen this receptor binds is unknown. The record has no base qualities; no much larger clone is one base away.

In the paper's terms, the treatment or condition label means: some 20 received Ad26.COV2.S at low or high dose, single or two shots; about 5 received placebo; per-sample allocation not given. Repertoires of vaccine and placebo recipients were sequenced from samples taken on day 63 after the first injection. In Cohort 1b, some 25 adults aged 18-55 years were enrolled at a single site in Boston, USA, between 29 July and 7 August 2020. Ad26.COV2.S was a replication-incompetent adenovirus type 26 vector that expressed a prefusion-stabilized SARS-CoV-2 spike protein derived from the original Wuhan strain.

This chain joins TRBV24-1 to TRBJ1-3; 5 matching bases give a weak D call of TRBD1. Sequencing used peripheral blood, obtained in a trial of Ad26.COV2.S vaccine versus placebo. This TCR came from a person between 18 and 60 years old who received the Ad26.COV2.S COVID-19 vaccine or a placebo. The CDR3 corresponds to CATSDSDSTGNTIYF. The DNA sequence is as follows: TGTGCCACCAGTGATTCCGACAGCACTGGAAACACCATATATTTT.